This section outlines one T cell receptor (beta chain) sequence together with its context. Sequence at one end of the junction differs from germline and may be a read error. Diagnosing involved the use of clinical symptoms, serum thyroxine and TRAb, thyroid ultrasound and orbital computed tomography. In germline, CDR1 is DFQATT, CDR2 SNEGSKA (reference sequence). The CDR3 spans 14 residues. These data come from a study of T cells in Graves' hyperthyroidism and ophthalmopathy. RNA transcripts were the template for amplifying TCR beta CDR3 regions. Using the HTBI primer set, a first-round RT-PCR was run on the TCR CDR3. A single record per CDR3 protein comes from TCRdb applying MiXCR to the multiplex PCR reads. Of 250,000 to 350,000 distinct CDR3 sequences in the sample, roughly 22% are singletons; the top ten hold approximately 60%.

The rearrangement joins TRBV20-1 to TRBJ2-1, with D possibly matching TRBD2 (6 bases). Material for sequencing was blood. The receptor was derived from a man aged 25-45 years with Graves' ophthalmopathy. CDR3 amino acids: CSAGGGLNYDEQFF. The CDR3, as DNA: TGCAGTGCCGGTGGGGGACTTAACTACGATGAGCAGTTCTTC.